Given below is one T cell receptor beta chain in context. The antigen is unknown. The data were taken from a study of identifying expanded T cells in peripheral blood. Findings of the study overall: Roughly two-week clone count variance significantly increased as total template count grew. Over two and four weeks, about 15 and 18 clones changed, versus 1.2 between replicates.

Some clones are missing from TCRdb's copy, which holds only in-frame ones; the method was immunoSEQ multiplex PCR. Of some 99,000 clones in the sample, 88% were seen once. No infections or other immune events were documented during collection. Sequenced material: blood. This receptor was identified in a person aged 18 to 75 in good health.

The CDR3 nucleotides read TGTGCCAGCAGGGGACTAGCGGGTGAATACAATGAGCAGTTCTTC. Translation gives CASRGLAGEYNEQFF. The chain uses TRBV6-5 and TRBJ2-1, with 12 bases fitting TRBD2. V lost 6 bases and J lost 4; bases outside the gene matches: 4. Germline CDR1 is MNHEY and CDR2 is SVGAGI. This CDR3 has 15 residues.